These T cell receptor beta chains were read from a single sample in a study of T cell repertoires in cytomegalovirus infection. Their antigens remain unidentified. Using its own MiXCR run on the reads, TCRdb lists one record per CDR3 protein. The data hold roughly 570,000 distinct CDR3 sequences, with approximately 40% observed a single time. Sequencing used cultured PBMCs, obtained from culture after CMV antigen stimulation. The receptors shown here come from a human donor in good health (CMV status not recorded). Some clones in this sample may be carry-over from other donors' samples. CDR3s include the opening cysteine and the closing phenylalanine or tryptophan.

length: 13; J: TRBJ1-1; V: TRBV2; CDR3: CASSDSENTEAFF
length: 17; J: TRBJ2-1; V: TRBV6-2/TRBV6-3; CDR3: CASSLRTSGRGYNEQFF
length: 14; J: TRBJ2-1; V: TRBV15; CDR3: CATSRGSGSYEQFF
length: 13; J: TRBJ2-7; V: TRBV27; CDR3: CASRRTGGYEQYF
length: 14; J: TRBJ1-2; V: TRBV12-3/TRBV12-4; CDR3: CASSFGPQPWGYTF
length: 15; J: TRBJ2-1; V: TRBV11-2; CDR3: CASSLAGTSSNEQFF
length: 16; J: TRBJ2-1; V: TRBV7-9; CDR3: CASSLPFSGASDEQFF
length: 13; J: TRBJ2-5; V: TRBV7-2; CDR3: CASSSGPLVTQYF
length: 14; J: TRBJ1-5; V: TRBV20-1; CDR3: CSATGTEVSQPQHF
length: 13; J: TRBJ2-7; V: TRBV7-6; CDR3: CASSLVVDGEQYF
length: 14; J: TRBJ2-3; V: TRBV5-1; CDR3: CASRWASVRDTQYF
length: 14; J: TRBJ2-3; V: TRBV19; CDR3: CASSIAGGADTQYF
length: 13; J: TRBJ1-2; V: TRBV10-3; CDR3: CAIRTTGGYGYTF
length: 14; J: TRBJ2-1; V: TRBV12-3/TRBV12-4; CDR3: CASKSGGGYNEQFF
length: 16; J: TRBJ2-3; V: TRBV19; CDR3: CASSTPGGTHTDTQYF
length: 15; J: TRBJ1-5; V: TRBV6-6; CDR3: CASSSPGHSNQPQHF
length: 13; J: TRBJ1-5; V: TRBV12-3/TRBV12-4; CDR3: CASSLGGPQPQHF
length: 15; J: TRBJ1-5; V: TRBV7-2; CDR3: CASSFRAVGNQPQHF
length: 18; J: TRBJ1-5; V: TRBV19; CDR3: CASSIDLLRSGQNQPQHF
length: 10; J: TRBJ2-3; V: TRBV9; CDR3: CASAGDTQYF
length: 20; J: TRBJ2-3; V: TRBV12-3/TRBV12-4; CDR3: CASTPIRSGGRRMSTDTQYF
length: 13; J: TRBJ1-5; V: TRBV6-1; CDR3: CASSASGVGPQHF
length: 15; J: TRBJ1-5; V: TRBV18; CDR3: CASSPWPNSNQPQHF
length: 15; J: TRBJ2-7; V: TRBV3-1; CDR3: CASSQVGQGLNEQYF
length: 13; J: TRBJ1-1; V: TRBV4-2; CDR3: CASSPGQGAGAFF
length: 17; J: TRBJ1-6; V: TRBV20-1; CDR3: CSARPGRWVTYNSPLHF
length: 15; J: TRBJ1-6; V: TRBV2; CDR3: CASSAGSSYNSPLHF
length: 15; J: TRBJ2-1; V: TRBV5-1; CDR3: CASSRGASGGNEQFF
length: 14; J: TRBJ1-2; V: TRBV12-3/TRBV12-4; CDR3: CASRGGTANYGYTF
length: 18; J: TRBJ2-5; V: TRBV6-6; CDR3: CASTPIKLAGGIGETQYF
length: 14; J: TRBJ1-2; V: TRBV5-4; CDR3: CASSGTGGDYGYTF
length: 15; J: TRBJ2-7; V: TRBV30; CDR3: CAWSVRGREFYEQYF
length: 16; J: TRBJ1-1; V: TRBV6-1; CDR3: CASSETRGDRYTEAFF
length: 13; J: TRBJ2-1; V: TRBV20-1; CDR3: CSARKESLDEQFF
length: 14; J: TRBJ1-1; V: TRBV6-1; CDR3: CASAEGQGGTEAFF
length: 14; J: TRBJ1-3; V: TRBV12-3/TRBV12-4; CDR3: CASSFRPAGNTIYF
length: 13; J: TRBJ2-5; V: TRBV2; CDR3: CASSEAVRETQYF
length: 15; J: TRBJ2-1; V: TRBV5-1; CDR3: CASSLGLDRINEQFF
length: 13; J: TRBJ1-5; V: TRBV6-6; CDR3: CASEPNSNQPQHF
length: 14; J: TRBJ1-2; V: TRBV7-6; CDR3: CASSLRGGSGGYTF
length: 13; J: TRBJ2-5; V: TRBV25-1; CDR3: CASSRGTQETQYF
length: 16; J: TRBJ2-7; V: TRBV5-4; CDR3: CASSFFAGGRAYEQYF
length: 14; J: TRBJ2-5; V: TRBV7-2; CDR3: CASSWSGRQETQYF
length: 14; J: TRBJ2-7; V: TRBV19; CDR3: CASSLSGYSYEQYF
length: 16; J: TRBJ2-5; V: TRBV20-1; CDR3: CSARTSSGGALETQYF
length: 14; J: TRBJ2-3; V: TRBV11-2; CDR3: CASSPSLGPDTQYF
length: 14; J: TRBJ2-1; V: TRBV7-2; CDR3: CASSTRTSRNEQFF
length: 14; J: TRBJ2-7; V: TRBV7-9; CDR3: CASSEQGGLGEQYF
length: 18; J: TRBJ2-2; V: TRBV20-1; CDR3: CSGPPASGRIVDTGELFF
length: 18; J: TRBJ1-1; V: TRBV7-2; CDR3: CASSLSIGGDTMNTEAFF
length: 17; J: TRBJ2-2; V: TRBV2; CDR3: CASSVSTSDAITGELFF
length: 15; J: TRBJ2-1; V: TRBV5-4; CDR3: CASSLRRGDHNEQFF
length: 13; J: TRBJ2-7; V: TRBV12-3/TRBV12-4; CDR3: CASSEPDRAGQYF
length: 14; J: TRBJ2-3; V: TRBV12-3/TRBV12-4; CDR3: CASKGGGGADTQYF
length: 15; J: TRBJ1-1; V: TRBV29-1; CDR3: CSVKGTGGVRTEAFF
length: 13; J: TRBJ2-7; V: TRBV7-7; CDR3: CASSFGPLGEQYF
length: 16; J: TRBJ2-1; V: TRBV12-3/TRBV12-4; CDR3: CASSLSSGSSYNEQFF
length: 17; J: TRBJ2-1; V: TRBV11-2; CDR3: CASSLVRGKAGVNEQFF
length: 14; J: TRBJ2-7; V: TRBV7-9; CDR3: CASSSPSPSYEQYF
length: 13; J: TRBJ1-1; V: TRBV18; CDR3: CASCTAENTEAFF